The text below deals with one T cell receptor beta chain. This entry is derived from a study of blood T cell repertoires in COVID-19. Across the whole study: From the United States, Italy and Spain came samples of acute and convalescent COVID-19. T cells, B-cell-depleted T cells, or PBMCs provided the cDNA or gDNA that served as material.

Under the authors' procedure: For nucleated cells, counts were estimated from reference gene primer amplification. This table comes from immunoSEQ multiplex PCR, and its TCRdb copy is limited to in-frame clones, with some not included. V and J calls and clone size are given by that table; D and trimming were obtained from the DNA. The sample includes around 250,000 clones, roughly 86% of them seen just once. The germline V gene encodes CDR1 SEHNR and CDR2 FQNEAQ (reference sequence). J was trimmed by 5 bases and V by 1 base; bases with no gene match: 5. CDR3 size: 16 residues. This receptor was identified in a human donor in a cohort sampled during active COVID-19. Sequencing used peripheral blood. The chain recombines TRBV7-9 with TRBJ1-4, with TRBD1 identical over 9 bases. In DNA, the CDR3 is TGTGCCAGCAGCTTAGACGTGGGACAGGGAAATGAAAAACTGTTTTTT. Residues: CASSLDVGQGNEKLFF.